This T cell receptor beta chain was captured by sequencing in a study of T cell responses to AZD1222 COVID-19 vaccine (dated by TCRdb to the early 2020s). Background on the whole study: TCR sequencing covered about 230 trial participants: 200 to 220 given two doses of AZD1222 and around 25 given two doses of MenACWY control vaccine. Enrollment into the trials was organized by age into subgroups of 18-55, 56-69 and 70-plus years, and those subgroups contained approximately 160, 26 and 62 TCR-sequenced participants, respectively.

For this clone: The target of this receptor is not known. Qualities for individual bases were not recorded, and no much larger clone is one base off.

The CDR3 regions of human TCRbeta chains were analyzed by immunosequencing. The study's own analysis went as follows. Repertoire TCRs were checked for matches against a reference library of SARS-CoV-2-specific TCRs that had been generated using the MIRA antigen-specificity platform. Breadth was defined as the fraction of unique TCRs that were SARS-CoV-2-associated, and depth was defined as the fraction of total T cells that were SARS-CoV-2-associated. Using the MIRA data, every spike-specific TCR was mapped to the spike region that the TCR reacted to and assigned to either a CD4 or a CD8 class. Log10-transformed breadth and depth values were compared by one-way ANOVA with Sidak's multiple comparisons tests. As stored in TCRdb, this immuneACCESS dataset retains in-frame rearrangements with V and J assigned. A fraction of the clones does not appear; measured against another copy, unresolved V genes explain less than half of the discrepancy, and the remainder lacks a known reason. V and J calls and clone size follow that table, whereas D and trimming were derived from the DNA. This sample lists 150,000 to 200,000 clones; 85% to 95% were detected once. The ten largest clones take up roughly 5.6% of the sample.

The time point label on this specimen signifies: about 28 days (+/-7) after the second vaccine dose. AZD1222 recipients with second doses at about 4 weeks or about 12 weeks were pooled, because spike-specific TCR depth and breadth did not differ between schedules. Vaccinee samples were obtained from the UK trials COV001 and COV002, which included a single-blind randomized controlled phase 2/3 trial of AZD1222 (ChAdOx1 nCoV-19) in healthy adults. For TCRbeta chain sequencing, PBMC samples were collected from trial participants at day 0 and at day 28 after the second dose. The germline V gene encodes CDR1 SEHNR and CDR2 FQNEAQ (reference sequence). Measured from the cysteine to the phenylalanine, the CDR3 is 15 residues long. Solely the CDR3 DNA is kept, with 45 bases framed from the first base. At the junction V is shortened by 1 base and J by 0 bases; bases outside the gene matches: 2. Overall study outcomes, separate from this receptor: Only 5 to 7 AZD1222 recipients were SARS-CoV-2 seropositive at baseline, limiting conclusions about previously exposed vaccinees. After two AZD1222 doses, both the breadth and the depth of spike-specific TCRs were significantly higher than at day 0 and than in MenACWY recipients. Participants were mostly white British and included more females than males, and it was suggested by the authors that clonal diversity may have been underestimated. Because no day 14 peak-response samples were available, the repertoires could be characterized only after the peak T cell response. CD4 TCRs associated with the vaccine covered the entire spike protein, and the dominant responses were in regions 160-218 and 743-854. Epitopes outside the regions mutated in the B.1.351 and B.1.1.7 variants were reportedly recognized by nearly half of the unique spike-specific TCRs. The 56-69-year group was small, and its depth increase did not reach significance, likely because of low power.

The chain links TRBV7-9 with TRBJ1-1; TRBD1 agrees with 7 junctional bases. The origin of this receptor is an adult who received the AZD1222 COVID-19 vaccine. The source material was peripheral blood, sampled 28 days after the second AZD1222 dose. The DNA sequence reads TGTGCCAGCAGCTTAGGGGGACAGCTGAACACTGAAGCTTTCTTT. This codes for CASSLGGQLNTEAFF.